This TCR beta chain is from a study of radiotherapy plus CTLA-4 blockade in lung cancer. Across the whole study: Objective responses were recorded in about 17% of patients, with disease control recorded in 25% to 35%. The study, taken as a whole, reports: An expansion of tumor-derived TCR clones occurred in blood after radiotherapy plus ipilimumab.

This clone showed up just a few times. What it binds is unknown. Lung cancer patients with chemo-refractory metastatic non-small-cell disease were given focal radiation plus CTLA-4 blockade with ipilimumab. Germline V gives CDR1 SEHNR, CDR2 FQNEAQ (reference sequence). The CDR3 runs 11 residues. Trimming took 1 base from V and 4 from J, leaving 2 bases between them. Sequencing was performed with immunoSEQ multiplex PCR; in TCRdb, only in-frame clones are kept and a portion is missing. The sample has around 45,000 clones; roughly four fifths are singletons. This chain links TRBV7-9 with TRBJ2-7; D gene ambiguous. The sample was peripheral blood, taken from a patient treated with radiotherapy plus ipilimumab. This TCR was sampled from a human donor with non-small cell lung cancer who had stable disease on radiotherapy plus ipilimumab. This chain's CDR3 is CASSLEYEQYV. DNA for the CDR3: TGTGCCAGCAGCTTAGAATACGAGCAGTACGTC.